This entry concerns a single TCR beta chain. Its target is not known. The data derive from a study of response to subunit inactivated influenza vaccine. TCRdb re-called the RT-PCR reads through MiXCR, storing one row per CDR3 protein. This table has about 700,000 distinct CDR3 sequences, about 15% appearing once. V lost 4 bases to trimming and J lost 4 bases; unmatched junction nucleotides: 16. Germline V gene sequence: CDR1 MNHEY, CDR2 SVGAGI. This CDR3 contains 17 residues. Broader study findings: There was a suggestion from the authors that each seasonal influenza vaccination recruits few new T cells.

Source: PBMCs from blood, taken less than 15 days before vaccination. This receptor was obtained from a man in his forties or fifties who received an inactivated influenza vaccine. The chain links TRBV6-5 to TRBJ2-7; TRBD1 matches at 7 bases. CDR3 bases: TGTGCCAGCAGTTCCGACTACCGACAGGGCAGTAGATACGAGCAGTACTTC. Protein sequence: CASSSDYRQGSRYEQYF.